Listed here is a single T cell receptor beta chain. Its specificity is not known. The data were taken from a study of OX40 agonist ivuxolimab in advanced cancers. Sequencing was performed with immunoSEQ multiplex PCR; in TCRdb, only in-frame clones are kept and a portion is missing. Of under 40,000 clones in the sample, about three quarters were seen once. Study outcomes and limitations: CD4+ and CD8+ blood T cells expanded clonally by week 6 at 0.1 to 3.0 mg/kg.

Per the germline V gene, CDR1 is MDHEN and CDR2 is SYDVKM. V trimming: 7 bases; J trimming: 8 bases; junction bases outside the gene matches: 11. The CDR3 spans 14 residues. Patients who had autoimmune disease history or got systemic immunosuppression were left out. The investigators sampled blood at baseline, at cycle 4 day 1, and at cycle 7 day 1. The starting material was CD4+ or CD8+ T cells sorted from blood, obtained in a trial of the OX40 agonist ivuxolimab. The V call is TRBV28, the J call TRBJ1-2; 9 bases line up with TRBD1. The origin of this receptor is an adult with an advanced solid tumor such as melanoma, head and neck, liver or kidney cancer. CDR3 residues: CASTKQGAPGGYTF. The DNA for the CDR3 is TGTGCCAGCACTAAACAGGGGGCGCCAGGAGGCTACACCTTC.